This T cell receptor (beta chain) was found in a study of T cell clonality in common variable immunodeficiency. Findings and limits, study-wide: CVID subjects showed higher TCRbeta clonality than healthy controls.

This clone has at least ten counts. What it binds is not known. The read gets to within 3 residues of the CDR3 end, and the germline J gene fills in the rest. Germline loops: CDR1 MDHEN, CDR2 SYDVKM. Between the trimmed V and J ends, which lost 10 bases and 4 bases, there was a span of 20 bases. This CDR3 is 15 amino acids long. Sequencing input was equivalent genomic DNA from CVID and controls. Using immunoSEQ multiplex PCR, the repertoire was profiled, and TCRdb retains in-frame clones only, with some absent. Listed for the sample are under 50,000 clones, none seen a single time. Source material: peripheral blood mononuclear cells. The rearrangement joins TRBV28 to TRBJ1-3, with D possibly matching TRBD1 (6 bases). This clonotype originated in a person aged 18 to 75 in good health. This CDR3 reads CATSQPQGRGNTIYF. Incomplete CDR3 DNA: TGTGCCACCTCGCAGCCTCAGGGGCGAGGAAACACC.